This T cell receptor (beta chain) came from a study of monozygotic twins with inflammatory bowel disease. TCRdb reprocessed the 5' RACE reads, with one entry per CDR3 protein and no DNA. This sample lists around 410,000 distinct CDR3 sequences; its ten largest clones have under 3%. The CDR3 loop spans 16 amino acids. This sequence joins TRBV12-3 or TRBV12-4 and TRBJ2-2; the D gene TCRdb calls, TRBD2, cannot be checked with no DNA. Source material: blood. This TCR was recovered from a human donor with ulcerative colitis or Crohn's disease, or a healthy co-twin of an affected twin (not recorded which). CDR3 loop: CASSPHRLAGFGELFF.